This T cell receptor beta chain appears in the sequencing data of a study of blood T cells in healthy people across ages. A second PCR, run for about 7 to 12 cycles, used a sample-barcoded 5' primer plus a J-beta primer mix. MiXCR, run by TCRdb on the 5' RACE reads, gives a single entry per CDR3 protein. The repertoire holds 650,000 to 700,000 distinct CDR3 sequences, with about 50% as singletons. Comments on this clonotype: The antigen remains undetermined.

Whole-study findings and limits: While age rose, TCR beta diversity per million T cells dropped in a roughly linear way. Strong correlation linked observed beta diversity and percent naive T cells.

Sequencing was performed on blood. This TCR was recovered from a woman of 80 years or more in good health.

CDR3 amino acids: CSASDSPGTAGGQFF. In DNA, the CDR3 is TGCAGTGCTAGCGATTCACCCGGGACAGCGGGTGGGCAGTTCTTC. The chain recombines TRBV20-1 with TRBJ2-1, with a possible D match to TRBD1 (7 bases). Germline values: CDR1 DFQATT, CDR2 SNEGSKA (reference sequence). CDR3 length: 15 amino acids. V lost 3 bases and J 12 bases, leaving 24 bases between the germline ends.